The clone carrying this T cell receptor beta chain has just a few counts. This sample is part of a study of blood T cells in healthy people across ages. Germline V lookup: CDR1 MNHEY, CDR2 SMNVEV (reference sequence). With 5 bases clipped from V and 1 base from J, the junction kept 5 bases outside the gene matches. This CDR3 spans 16 amino acids. The use of a sample-barcoded 5' primer and a J-beta primer mix characterized a second PCR of roughly 6 to 11 cycles. TCRdb passed the 5' RACE reads through MiXCR, listing each CDR3 protein once. Among roughly 730,000 distinct CDR3 sequences, approximately 53% were seen once, and the ten largest hold around 25%.

The origin of this receptor is a man aged 40-49 years in good health. This chain joins TRBV27 and TRBJ2-3; 11 bases map to TRBD2. The specimen sequenced was blood. CDR3: CASSVLAGGRTDTQYF. For the CDR3, the DNA is TGTGCCAGCAGTGTCCTAGCGGGAGGTCGCACAGATACGCAGTATTTT.